This note documents a single T cell receptor (beta chain) sequence. The table came from immunoSEQ multiplex PCR; TCRdb's copy has only in-frame clones and leaves some out. The sample has around 1 million clones; about 80% are singletons. The data were obtained in a study of shared clonotypes between healthy human individuals. Donors were Caucasian adults residing in Nashville, Tennessee, USA. CDR3 length: 13 residues. J was trimmed by 5 bases and V by 9 bases; bases with no gene match: 6. Germline V gene lookup returns CDR1 ENHRY and CDR2 SYGVKD. The clonotype was recovered from a man aged 18 to 35 in good health. Sequencing was carried out using memory CD4+ T cells sorted from blood. The subset was: CD45RA-negative fraction. This chain links TRBV10-3 with TRBJ2-1; 8 positions agree with TRBD2. The CDR3 spells CAMGSGGDNEQFF. In DNA, the CDR3 is TGTGCCATGGGGAGCGGGGGTGACAATGAGCAGTTCTTC.